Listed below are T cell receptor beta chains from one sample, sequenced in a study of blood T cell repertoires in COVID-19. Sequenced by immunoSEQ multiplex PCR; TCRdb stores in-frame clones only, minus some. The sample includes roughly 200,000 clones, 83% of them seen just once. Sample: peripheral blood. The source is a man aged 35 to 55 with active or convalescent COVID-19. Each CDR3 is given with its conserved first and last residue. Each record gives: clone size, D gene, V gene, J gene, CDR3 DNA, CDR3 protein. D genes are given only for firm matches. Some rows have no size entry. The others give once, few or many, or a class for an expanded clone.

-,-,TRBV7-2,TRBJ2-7,TGTGCCAGCAGCGCCCAAAGGGGCCCCACCTACGAGCAGTACTTC,CASSAQRGPTYEQYF
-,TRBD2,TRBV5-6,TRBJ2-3,TGTGCCAGCAGCTTAGACTTAGCGGGGCGTACAGATACGCAGTATTTT,CASSLDLAGRTDTQYF
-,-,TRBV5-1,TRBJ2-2,TGCGCCAGCAGCTTAATTGGGGCCACGGCGAACACCGGGGAGCTGTTTTTT,CASSLIGATANTGELFF
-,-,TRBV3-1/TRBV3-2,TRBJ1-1,TGTGCCAGCAGCCAAAAGTCCTTCAGGGTCGTCACTGAAGCTTTCTTT,CASSQKSFRVVTEAFF
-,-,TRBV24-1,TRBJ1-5,TGTGCCACCAGTGATTCGCGCTCAAGGACAGAGGTCAATCAGCCCCAGCATTTT,CATSDSRSRTEVNQPQHF
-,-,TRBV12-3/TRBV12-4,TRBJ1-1,TGTGCCAGCAGTTTGCATACAGGGACTGAAGCTTTCTTT,CASSLHTGTEAFF
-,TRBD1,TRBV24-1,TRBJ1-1,TGTGCCACCAGTGACCGTACAGGGGCCGGGAAAGATGAAGCTTTCTTT,CATSDRTGAGKDEAFF
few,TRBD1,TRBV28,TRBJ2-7,TGTGCCAGCAGCCTACAGGGGGTCTACGAGCAGTACTTC,CASSLQGVYEQYF
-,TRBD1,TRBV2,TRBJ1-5,TGTGCCAGCAGCGGGACAGATAGCAATCAGCCCCAGCATTTT,CASSGTDSNQPQHF
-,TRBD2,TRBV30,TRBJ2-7,TGTGCCTGGAGTGTACTAGCGGGACGTTACGAGCAGTACTTC,CAWSVLAGRYEQYF
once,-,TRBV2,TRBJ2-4,TGTGCCAGCAGCCCAGGGTTGCTTAGCCAAAACATTCAGTACTTC,CASSPGLLSQNIQYF
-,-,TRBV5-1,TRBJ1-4,TGCGCCAGCAGCTTGGATGTAAGAACAGATGAAAAACTGTTTTTT,CASSLDVRTDEKLFF
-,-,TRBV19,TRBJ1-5,TGTGCCAGTAGTATCAGAAATCAGCCCCAGCATTTT,CASSIRNQPQHF
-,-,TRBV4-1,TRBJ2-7,TGCGCCAGCAGCCAAGAGGACAGCCCTACCTACGAGCAGTACTTC,CASSQEDSPTYEQYF
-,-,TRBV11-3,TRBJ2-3,TGTGCCAGCAGCTTAGGGGGGGGCAACACAGATACGCAGTATTTT,CASSLGGGNTDTQYF
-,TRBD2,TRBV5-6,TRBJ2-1,TGTGCCAGCAGCTTGGGACTAGCGTCCTACAATGAGCAGTTCTTC,CASSLGLASYNEQFF
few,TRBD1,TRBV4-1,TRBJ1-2,TGCGCCAGCAGCCACCTGGACAGGCCCGGAAACTATGGCTACACCTTC,CASSHLDRPGNYGYTF
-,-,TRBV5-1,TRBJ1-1,TGCGCCAGCAGCCTCGAGTTAAGAGGGAGTCGGACTGAAGCTTTCTTT,CASSLELRGSRTEAFF
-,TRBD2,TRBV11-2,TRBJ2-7,TGTGCCAGCAGACCGCCTAGCGGGGGGCATAGCTCCTACGAGCAGTACTTC,CASRPPSGGHSSYEQYF
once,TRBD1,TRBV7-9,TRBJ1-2,TGTGCCAGCAGCCGACAGGGTTTGGACGGCTACACCTTC,CASSRQGLDGYTF
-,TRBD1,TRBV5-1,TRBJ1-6,TGCGCCAGCAGCTTGGATCAGAAGGCTGGGACAGGGGTTGGACCCCTCCACTTT,CASSLDQKAGTGVGPLHF
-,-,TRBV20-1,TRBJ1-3,TGCAGTGCTAGTAATCGGGACACACTTGGAAACACCATATATTTT,CSASNRDTLGNTIYF
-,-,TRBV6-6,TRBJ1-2,TGTGCCAGCAGTCTCGGGGGGGACTATGGCTACACCTTC,CASSLGGDYGYTF
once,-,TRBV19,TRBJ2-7,TGTGCCAGTAGTATCGGCACAGCCTACGAGCAGTACTTC,CASSIGTAYEQYF
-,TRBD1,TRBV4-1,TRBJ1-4,TGCGCCAGCAGCCCCGGGGACAGGGGTGAAAAACTGTTTTTT,CASSPGDRGEKLFF
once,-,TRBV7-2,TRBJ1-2,TGTGCCAGCACAAGAGGCGGGACTAACTATGGCTACACCTTC,CASTRGGTNYGYTF
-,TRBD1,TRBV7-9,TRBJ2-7,TGTGCCAGCAGCGCTCCGGGACAGGGGCCCTACGAGCAGTACTTC,CASSAPGQGPYEQYF
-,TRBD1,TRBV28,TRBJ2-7,TGTGCCAGCAAGGGACAGGAATACGAGCAGTACTTC,CASKGQEYEQYF
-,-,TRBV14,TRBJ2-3,TGTGCCAGCAGCCAAACGGGACATGAGAATACGCAGTATTTT,CASSQTGHENTQYF
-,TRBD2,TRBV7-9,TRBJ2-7,TGTGCCAGCAGCCCTCCGGCGGGGGGGCTCTACGAGCAGTACTTC,CASSPPAGGLYEQYF
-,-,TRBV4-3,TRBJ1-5,TGCGCCAGCAGCCTTAACAGGGATCAGCCCCAGCATTTT,CASSLNRDQPQHF
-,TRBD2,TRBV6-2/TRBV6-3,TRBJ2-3,TGTGCCAGCAGTTACGCCGCTAGCGGGGGCACAGATACGCAGTATTTT,CASSYAASGGTDTQYF
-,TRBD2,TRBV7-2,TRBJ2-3,TGTGCCAGCAGCTTTTCCGGACTAGCGGGGATAACAGATACGCAGTATTTT,CASSFSGLAGITDTQYF
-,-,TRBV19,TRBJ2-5,TGTGCCAGTAGCCCTAGTAATAATGGGGGGGAGACCCAGTACTTC,CASSPSNNGGETQYF
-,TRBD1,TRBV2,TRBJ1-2,TGTGCCAGCAGTACCGGGACAGTCTATGGCTACACCTTC,CASSTGTVYGYTF
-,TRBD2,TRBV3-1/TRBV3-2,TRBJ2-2,TGTGCCAGCAGCCCTAGCGGGAGTGGCACCGGGGAGCTGTTTTTT,CASSPSGSGTGELFF
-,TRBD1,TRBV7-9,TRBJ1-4,TGTGCCAGCAGCCCGCGACAGGGGGCCGAAAAACTGTTTTTT,CASSPRQGAEKLFF
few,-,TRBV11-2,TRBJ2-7,TGTGCCAGCAGCCCCAACGTGGCGGCCTACGAGCAGTACTTC,CASSPNVAAYEQYF
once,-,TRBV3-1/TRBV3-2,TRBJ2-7,TGTGCCAGCAGCCAAGTCGCAGGCTCGCAGCAGTACTTC,CASSQVAGSQQYF
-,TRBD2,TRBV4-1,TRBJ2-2,TGCGCCAGCAGCGAACTAGCGGGGTACACCGGGGAGCTGTTTTTT,CASSELAGYTGELFF
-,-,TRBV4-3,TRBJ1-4,TGCGCCAGCAGCCAAGATAAGGGGGACCTGGGACTGTTTTTT,CASSQDKGDLGLFF
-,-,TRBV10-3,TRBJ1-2,TGTGCCATCAGTGAGTCCGGGTTGTGGGGCTACACCTTC,CAISESGLWGYTF
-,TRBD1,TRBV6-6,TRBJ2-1,TGTGCCAGCAGTCGAGACCGGGACAGGGGTATCAATGAGCAGTTCTTC,CASSRDRDRGINEQFF
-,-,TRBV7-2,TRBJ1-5,TGTGCCAGCAGTCCGGACAGTAGCAATCAGCCCCAGCATTTT,CASSPDSSNQPQHF
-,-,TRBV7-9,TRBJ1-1,TGTGCCAGCAGCTTAGGGACAATAGGCGGGATTGCTTTCTTT,CASSLGTIGGIAFF
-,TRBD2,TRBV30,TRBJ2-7,TGTGCCTGGAACGGGGGGGGCTCCTACGAGCAGTACTTC,CAWNGGGSYEQYF
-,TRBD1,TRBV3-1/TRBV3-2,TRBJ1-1,TGTGCCAGCAGCCACCTTACAGGGGACGCTTTCTTT,CASSHLTGDAFF
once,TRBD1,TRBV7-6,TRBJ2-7,TGTGCCAGCAGCTTAGTAGCGACAGGGTGGCCAAACGAGCAGTACTTC,CASSLVATGWPNEQYF
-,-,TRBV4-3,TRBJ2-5,TGCGCCAGCAGCCTAGGACTCCAAGAGACCCAGTACTTC,CASSLGLQETQYF
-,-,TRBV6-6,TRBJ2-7,TGTGCCAGCAGTTACCAGATCCTAGCGTTTGAGCAGTACTTC,CASSYQILAFEQYF
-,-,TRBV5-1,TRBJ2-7,TGCGCCAGCAGCTGGGGACTCGGACAGGCCGAGCAGTACTTC,CASSWGLGQAEQYF
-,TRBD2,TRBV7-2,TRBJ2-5,TGTGCCAGCAGCTTAGGACTAGCGGGGGCTCGGGAGACCCAGTACTTC,CASSLGLAGARETQYF
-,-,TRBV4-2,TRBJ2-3,TGTGCCAGCAGCCAAGAAGTGATCAGTAGCACAGATACGCAGTATTTT,CASSQEVISSTDTQYF
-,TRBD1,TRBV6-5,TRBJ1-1,TGTGCCAGCAGGCGGCGACAGGGGGGAAACACTGAAGCTTTCTTT,CASRRRQGGNTEAFF